This entry lists 25 T cell receptor beta chains sequenced from one sample in a study of blood T cell repertoires in COVID-19. Some clones are missing from TCRdb's copy, which holds only in-frame ones; the method was immunoSEQ multiplex PCR. The sample holds under 300,000 clones, roughly 91% seen once. What was sequenced was PBMCs or T cells enriched from blood (not recorded which). Receptor source: a man aged 40-50 years who had recovered from COVID-19.

The chain carries TRBV19 and TRBJ2-2, with TRBD1 matching over 7 bases. There are 16 residues in the CDR3. CDR1 is LNHDA and CDR2 is SQIVND in the germline V gene (reference sequence). Losses at the gene ends were 6 bases for V and 1 base for J; bases not matched to a gene: 8. The CDR3 DNA sequence: TGTGCCAGTAGCATTGGGACAGCCAGGAACACCGGGGAGCTGTTTTTT. It yields the protein CASSIGTARNTGELFF.

The chain recombines TRBV10-3 with TRBJ1-2, with 7 bases identical to TRBD1. The CDR3 is 15 residues long. The V segment lost 3 bases and the J segment 7 bases; nucleotides outside the gene matches: 11. CDR1 ENHRY and CDR2 SYGVKD come from the germline V gene. CDR3 DNA sequence: TGTGCCATCAGTGAAGAAGGGGGCGCGTCCTCTGGCTACACCTTC. Its translation is CAISEEGGASSGYTF.

V usage is TRBV7-8 and J usage is TRBJ2-1; D perhaps matches TRBD2 (6 bases). Trimming pared 5 bases from V and 8 bases from J, leaving 25 bases between. Per the germline V gene, CDR1 is SGHVS and CDR2 is FQNEAQ. CDR3 length: 17 amino acids. CDR3 protein: CASSPAGGLVGEDEQFF. For the CDR3, the DNA is TGTGCCAGCAGCCCAGCCGGAGGATTGGTGGGGGAGGATGAGCAGTTCTTC. The full variable domain, in which reference TRBV7-8 and TRBJ2-1 provide the parts outside the CDR3, is GAGVSQSPRYKVAKRGQDVALRCDPISGHVSLFWYQQALGQGPEFLTYFQNEAQLDKSGLPSDRFFAERPEGSVSTLKIQRTQQEDSAVYLCASSPAGGLVGEDEQFFGPGTRLTVL.

The chain employs TRBV5-1 and TRBJ1-2, with a weak D call TRBD1 (5 bases). CDR3 size: 14 residues. Germline V gene lookup returns CDR1 SGHRS and CDR2 YFSETQ. Between the trimmed V and J ends, which lost 0 bases and 3 bases, there was a span of 9 bases. The CDR3 DNA follows: TGCGCCAGCAGCTTGGGGGGCTCGGACTATGGCTACACCTTC. Its protein is CASSLGGSDYGYTF.

CDR3 DNA: TGTGCCAGCAGCGGGCCGGGACAGTACTCCGAGCAGTACTTC. Translating it yields CASSGPGQYSEQYF. The rearrangement links TRBV9 to TRBJ2-7, with 7 bases that match TRBD1. After removal of 3 bases from V and 6 bases from J, the junction contained 9 bases not matched to a gene. CDR1 is SGDLS, CDR2 YYNGEE, per germline. The CDR3 extends over 14 amino acids.

The gene calls are TRBV3-1 (or the pseudogene TRBV3-2) and TRBJ2-2; D may be TRBD2 (5 bases). Germline loops: CDR1 LGHDT, CDR2 YNNKEL (reference sequence). The V and J ends lost 7 bases and 3 bases respectively, with 12 bases between them. The CDR3 spans 14 residues. CDR3 nucleotide sequence: TGTGCCAGCACCCAGAGGCGGGACACCGGGGAGCTGTTTTTT. Its translation is CASTQRRDTGELFF.

CDR3: CASSPGTGEYF. The CDR3 nucleotides read TGTGCCAGCTCTCCCGGGACAGGGGAGTACTTC. V gene TRBV18 combines with J gene TRBJ2-7; TRBD1 matches at 10 bases. The CDR3 runs to 11 residues. The trim removed 6 bases at V and 11 bases at J, leaving 4 bases unmatched. From germline, CDR1 is KGHSH and CDR2 LQKENI. Using reference TRBV18 and TRBJ2-7 for the parts outside the CDR3, the full variable domain is NAGVMQNPRHLVRRRGQEARLRCSPMKGHSHVYWYRQLPEEGLKFMVYLQKENIIDESGMPKERFSAEFPKEGPSILRIQQVVRGDSAAYFCASSPGTGEYFGPGTRLTVT.

This chain joins TRBV3-1 (or the pseudogene TRBV3-2) and TRBJ2-5; 7 positions match TRBD2. In germline, CDR1 is LGHDT, CDR2 YNNKEL (reference sequence). V lost 4 bases, J lost 1 base, and 9 bases stayed unmatched. CDR3 length equals 16 residues. CDR3 coding DNA: TGTGCCAGCAGCCCAACACGGGGGGTTCTCCAAGAGACCCAGTACTTC. Its translation: CASSPTRGVLQETQYF.

With respect to this clone: Mismatch with germline at one junction end may stem from a read error. The chain's CDR3 is CASTQGPLGAGVYEKLFF. Written as DNA, the CDR3 is TGTGCCAGCACCCAAGGGCCTCTGGGTGCAGGGGTGTATGAAAAACTGTTTTTT. V gene TRBV3-1 (or the pseudogene TRBV3-2) combines with J gene TRBJ1-4; TRBD1 might be the D (6 bases). Germline V CDR1 and CDR2: LGHDT, YNNKEL (reference sequence). The CDR3 has 18 amino acids.

J is TRBJ2-5 and V is TRBV5-6; 13 nucleotides agree with TRBD2. This CDR3 spans 19 amino acids. Germline V gene lookup returns CDR1 SGHDT and CDR2 YYEEEE. The trim removed 4 bases at V and 1 base at J, leaving 13 bases unmatched. CDR3 region: CASSPGLAGLRTIQETQYF. In DNA form, the CDR3 reads TGTGCCAGCAGCCCGGGACTAGCGGGACTCAGAACCATCCAAGAGACCCAGTACTTC.

The genes are TRBV6-1 and TRBJ2-5, with 12 bases lining up with TRBD2. The CDR3 loop spans 16 amino acids. Germline values: CDR1 MNHNS, CDR2 SASEGT. V shed 0 bases and J 5 bases; nucleotides not matched to a gene: 4. The CDR3 DNA reads as TGTGCCAGCAGTGAAGCCCTAGCGGGGGGGCGTGAGACCCAGTACTTC. Amino acid sequence: CASSEALAGGRETQYF.

The chain has TRBV5-1 and TRBJ2-3; 10 bases are a match to TRBD2. CDR3 length equals 16 residues. The germline gives CDR1 SGHRS, CDR2 YFSETQ. V dropped 0 bases and J dropped 8; count of bases not matched to a gene: 9. CDR3 sequence reads: CASSLGTSGAGGTQYF. The CDR3 coding sequence is TGCGCCAGCAGCTTGGGTACTAGCGGGGCTGGAGGTACGCAGTATTTT.

The chain is built from TRBV28 and TRBJ1-5; tentatively, D is TRBD1 (5 bases). The germline V gene has CDR1 MDHEN and CDR2 SYDVKM. The CDR3 is 15 residues long. V was pared by 3 bases and J by 4 bases, with 13 bases between. CDR3 region: CASSFHGGENQPQHF. CDR3 bases: TGTGCCAGCAGTTTCCACGGGGGGGAAAATCAGCCCCAGCATTTT.

The chain couples TRBV9 to TRBJ2-7, with TRBD1 identical over 7 bases. V trimming: 4 bases; J trimming: 3 bases; junction bases outside the gene matches: 10. This CDR3 has 15 residues. The germline gives CDR1 SGDLS, CDR2 YYNGEE. The CDR3 loop reads CASSPSDRNFYEQYF. CDR3 sequence (DNA): TGTGCCAGCAGCCCTTCGGACAGGAACTTCTACGAGCAGTACTTC.

The J gene is TRBJ1-5, the V gene TRBV6-5; tentatively, D is TRBD1 (5 bases). V was cut by 7 bases and J by 0 bases, with 13 bases left in between. Looked up from germline, CDR1 is MNHEY and CDR2 is SVGAGI. This CDR3 is built from 15 residues. CDR3 protein: CASTPGLNSNQPQHF. CDR3 DNA sequence: TGTGCCAGCACCCCAGGGCTTAATAGCAATCAGCCCCAGCATTTT.

The chain joins TRBV10-3 to TRBJ1-1; D remains ambiguous. The CDR3 is made up of 13 amino acids. V lost 10 bases and J 1 base, leaving 13 bases between the germline ends. Germline assignment: CDR1 ENHRY and CDR2 SYGVKD. CDR3 in amino acids: CATSATPNTEAFF. The CDR3, as DNA: TGTGCCACCAGCGCCACTCCGAACACTGAAGCTTTCTTT.

This chain joins TRBV5-8 and TRBJ1-2; 9 positions agree with TRBD1. Per germline, CDR1 SGHTS and CDR2 YDEGEE. The CDR3 spans 16 residues. Trimming took 3 bases from V and 4 from J; bases not matched to a gene: 10. The CDR3 reads CASSSPPDRGIYGYTF. CDR3 nucleotides: TGTGCCAGCAGCTCGCCACCGGACAGGGGTATCTATGGCTACACCTTC.

The chain links TRBV24-1 to TRBJ2-7, with 7 bases lining up with TRBD1. This CDR3 has 19 amino acids. The germline gives CDR1 KGHDR, CDR2 SFDVKD. J was trimmed by 2 bases and V by 2 bases; bases with no gene match: 17. CDR3 in DNA: TGTGCCACCAGTGATTCCGGCGTCGGGAACAGGGGTAAACCCTACGAGCAGTACTTC. It translates to CATSDSGVGNRGKPYEQYF.

This chain joins TRBV9 and TRBJ2-7; D may be TRBD1 (5 bases). The CDR3 runs 16 residues. V was clipped by 0 bases and J by 2 bases, with 15 bases between them. Germline assignment: CDR1 SGDLS and CDR2 YYNGEE. CDR3 loop: CASSVDPDTRTYEQYF. CDR3 sequence (DNA): TGTGCCAGCAGCGTAGATCCGGACACCAGAACCTACGAGCAGTACTTC.

The chain is built from TRBV19 and TRBJ2-7; 9 nucleotides agree with TRBD2. This CDR3 comprises 18 residues. Germline lookup yields CDR1 LNHDA and CDR2 SQIVND (reference sequence). The V gene end was trimmed by 3 bases and the J gene end by 3 bases; junction bases not matched to a gene: 15. The CDR3 spells CASSISFGTSRLGYEQYF. The CDR3 bases are TGTGCCAGTAGTATCAGTTTCGGGACTAGCCGACTAGGCTACGAGCAGTACTTC.

V and J are TRBV3-1 (or the pseudogene TRBV3-2) and TRBJ1-2, with 8 positions matching TRBD1. This CDR3 contains 14 residues. The V segment lost 2 bases and the J segment 5 bases; nucleotides outside the gene matches: 4. Germline loops: CDR1 LGHDT, CDR2 YNNKEL (reference sequence). The DNA of the CDR3 is TGTGCCAGCAGCCAACCGGGACAGGCGTATGGCTACACCTTC. Translated, it gives CASSQPGQAYGYTF.

The rearrangement joins TRBV19 to TRBJ1-6; 9 bases map to TRBD1. The CDR3 consists of 15 residues. Germline CDR1 is LNHDA and CDR2 is SQIVND (reference sequence). After removal of 5 bases from V and 5 bases from J, the junction contained 4 bases not matched to a gene. CDR3 nucleotides: TGTGCCAGTAGTCCCCGGACAGGGGATAATTCACCCCTCCACTTT. Translating gives CASSPRTGDNSPLHF.

The gene calls are TRBV7-9 and TRBJ1-4; D call uncertain. From germline, CDR1 is SEHNR and CDR2 FQNEAQ (reference sequence). Trimming stripped 0 bases from V and 0 bases from J, with 5 bases between. The CDR3 covers 15 residues. The CDR3 region is CASSLAEATNEKLFF. CDR3 DNA: TGTGCCAGCAGCTTAGCAGAGGCAACTAATGAAAAACTGTTTTTT.

The CDR3 is CASSFYRLAGGFEQFF. The CDR3 bases are TGTGCCAGCAGCTTTTATCGACTAGCGGGGGGGTTTGAGCAGTTCTTC. The V call is TRBV7-2, the J call TRBJ2-1, with 14 bases lining up with TRBD2. The CDR3 contains 16 residues. The germline V gene has CDR1 SGHTA and CDR2 FQGNSA. V was pared by 3 bases and J by 9 bases, with 7 bases of the junction left unmatched. The full variable domain, with the rest looked up from reference TRBV7-2 and TRBJ2-1, is GAGVSQSPSNKVTEKGKDVELRCDPISGHTALYWYRQSLGQGLEFLIYFQGNSAPDKSGLPSDRFSAERTGGSVSTLTIQRTQQEDSAVYLCASSFYRLAGGFEQFFGPGTRLTVL.

This clone has only a few counts. This chain joins TRBV19 and TRBJ1-5; TRBD1 matches at 7 bases. The J segment lost 6 bases and the V segment lost 6 bases, leaving 5 bases of the junction unmatched. From germline, CDR1 is LNHDA and CDR2 SQIVND (reference sequence). The CDR3 is 13 amino acids. CDR3 protein: CASRRQGGQPQHF. CDR3 nucleotide sequence: TGTGCCAGTAGGCGACAGGGAGGTCAGCCCCAGCATTTT.